The entry below describes one T cell receptor (beta chain). What it binds is not known. The unexposed donors gave CD4+ T cells in about 2011-2018, prior to COVID-19. Naive and memory CD4+ T cells came from enriched cryopreserved PBMCs. Method: immunoSEQ multiplex PCR; TCRdb's copy keeps in-frame clones and lacks some. The repertoire has around 70,000 clones, about 87% of them found once; the top ten carry around 1.5%. V dropped 2 bases and J dropped 0; count of bases not matched to a gene: 4. The germline CDR1 and CDR2 sequences are MRHNA and SNTAGT. The CDR3 spans 16 residues. The entry originates in a study of CD4 T cells in relation to SARS-CoV-2 and coronaviruses. About the study: The HLA restriction of the shared crossreactive spike epitopes was mapped.

Study-wide points: The assay detects memory recall responses, not culture-primed primary responses.

The clonotype was recovered from a human donor in good health. The sample consisted of memory CD4+ T cells from PBMCs. V is TRBV6-4 and J is TRBJ1-5; TRBD1 matches at 7 bases. The CDR3 loop is CASSDLGQHSNQPQHF. For the CDR3, the DNA is TGTGCCAGCAGTGACCTGGGACAGCATAGCAATCAGCCCCAGCATTTT.